The present TCR beta chain was sequenced within a study of T cells in Graves' hyperthyroidism and ophthalmopathy. Study summary: Peripheral blood draws took place at initial diagnosis, ahead of any treatment.

This clonotype has at least ten counts. What was amplified from RNA transcripts were TCR beta CDR3 regions. HTBI primers were employed in a first-round RT-PCR of the TCR CDR3. MiXCR, run by TCRdb on the multiplex PCR reads, gives a single entry per CDR3 protein. Of some 600,000 distinct CDR3 sequences detected, 14% appear once; the ten largest clones hold 5% to 7%. This CDR3 has 15 residues. V was pared by 2 bases and J by 12 bases, with 15 bases of the junction left unmatched. Germline loops: CDR1 LNHDA, CDR2 SQIVND (reference sequence). A patient was excluded if there was uncontrolled infection, other autoimmune disease, pregnancy or lactation.

The origin of this receptor is a woman between 25 and 40 years old with Graves' hyperthyroidism that later progressed to Graves' ophthalmopathy. Sequencing input: blood. The V gene is TRBV19, the J gene TRBJ1-2; 7 positions agree with TRBD1. CDR3 region: CASSIRQGRGGLHTF. The CDR3, as DNA: TGTGCCAGTAGTATAAGACAGGGAAGAGGCGGTCTCCACACCTTC. Using reference TRBV19 and TRBJ1-2 for the parts outside the CDR3, the full variable domain is DGGITQSPKYLFRKEGQNVTLSCEQNLNHDAMYWYRQDPGQGLRLIYYSQIVNDFQKGDIAEGYSVSREKKESFPLTVTSAQKNPTAFYLCASSIRQGRGGLHTFGSGTRLTVV.